The entry below gives a single T cell receptor (beta chain) sequence along with its context. These data come from a study of blood T cell repertoires in COVID-19. The repertoire was sequenced with immunoSEQ multiplex PCR; TCRdb's copy has only in-frame clones and lacks some. There are roughly 220,000 clones in the sample; over 70% occur only once, and 4.5% to 7% lies in the top ten. CDR1 is LNHDA and CDR2 is SQIVND in the germline V gene (reference sequence). The CDR3 runs to 17 residues. The V end was cut by 4 bases, the J end by 1 base, with 19 bases between. J is TRBJ1-1 and V is TRBV19; possible D gene TRBD1, 6 bases. This clonotype was obtained from a woman in her 70s with acute or convalescent COVID-19. Sample: peripheral blood. The CDR3 sequence: CASSNPLWGGKNTEAFF. CDR3 DNA: TGTGCCAGTAGTAACCCATTATGGGGGGGCAAGAACACTGAAGCTTTCTTT.